This T cell receptor (beta chain) derives from a study of T-cell reconstitution after alpha-beta-depleted transplantation in children. Study-wide results and caveats: In some patients, recipient T cells and intrathymic progenitors surviving conditioning explained high day-60 diversity. As was reported, about two months after transplant, alpha-beta T cells came from several hundred expanded graft clones. One year after transplant, T-cell counts and diversity came mostly from newly produced T cells.

With regard to this clonotype: Its target is unknown.

Germline CDR1 DFQATT, CDR2 SNEGSKA (reference sequence). CDR3 length: 14 amino acids. Trimming cost V 5 bases and J 7 bases; bases outside gene matches: 9. Unique molecular identifiers featured in how the TCRbeta library was prepared. TCRdb analysed the PCR reads with MiXCR anew, one entry per CDR3 protein. Of hundreds of thousands of distinct CDR3 sequences listed, 13% are singletons. The sample in question was PBMCs, mostly from graft donor cells, obtained 360 days after TCRalphabeta/CD19-depleted stem cell transplant. The chain joins TRBV20-1 to TRBJ2-7, with 12 positions matching TRBD2. The TCR was taken from a male patient between 10 and 17 years old who had a stem cell transplant for acute myeloid leukemia, so the T cells may come from the graft donor. The CDR3 coding sequence is TGCAGTGCTGGAAAGACTAGCGGGAGAAAAGAGCAGTACTTC. This gives the protein CSAGKTSGRKEQYF.